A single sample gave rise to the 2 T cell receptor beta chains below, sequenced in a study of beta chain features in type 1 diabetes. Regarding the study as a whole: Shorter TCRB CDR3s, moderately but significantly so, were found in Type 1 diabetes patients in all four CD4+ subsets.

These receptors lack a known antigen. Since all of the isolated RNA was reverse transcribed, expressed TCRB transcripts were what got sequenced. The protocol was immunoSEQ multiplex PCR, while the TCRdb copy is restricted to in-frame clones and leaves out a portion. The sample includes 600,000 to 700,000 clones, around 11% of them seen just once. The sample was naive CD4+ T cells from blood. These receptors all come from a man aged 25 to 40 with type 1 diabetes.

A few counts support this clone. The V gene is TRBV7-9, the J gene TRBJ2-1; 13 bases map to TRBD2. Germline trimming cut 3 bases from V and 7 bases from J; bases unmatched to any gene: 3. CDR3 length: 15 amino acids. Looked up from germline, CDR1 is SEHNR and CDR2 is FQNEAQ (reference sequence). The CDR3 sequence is CASSFTSGGANEQFF. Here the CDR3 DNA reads TGTGCCAGCAGCTTTACTAGCGGGGGGGCTAATGAGCAGTTCTTC. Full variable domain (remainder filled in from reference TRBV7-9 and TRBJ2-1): DTGVSQNPRHKITKRGQNVTFRCDPISEHNRLYWYRQTLGQGPEFLTYFQNEAQLEKSRLLSDRFSAERPKGSFSTLEIQRTEQGDSAMYLCASSFTSGGANEQFFGPGTRLTVL.

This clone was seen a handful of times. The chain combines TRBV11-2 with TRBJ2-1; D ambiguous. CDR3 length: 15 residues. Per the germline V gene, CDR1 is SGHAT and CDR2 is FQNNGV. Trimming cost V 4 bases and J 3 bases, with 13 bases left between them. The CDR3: CASSSRLGIYNEQFF. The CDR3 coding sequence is TGTGCCAGCAGCTCAAGGCTGGGGATCTACAATGAGCAGTTCTTC.